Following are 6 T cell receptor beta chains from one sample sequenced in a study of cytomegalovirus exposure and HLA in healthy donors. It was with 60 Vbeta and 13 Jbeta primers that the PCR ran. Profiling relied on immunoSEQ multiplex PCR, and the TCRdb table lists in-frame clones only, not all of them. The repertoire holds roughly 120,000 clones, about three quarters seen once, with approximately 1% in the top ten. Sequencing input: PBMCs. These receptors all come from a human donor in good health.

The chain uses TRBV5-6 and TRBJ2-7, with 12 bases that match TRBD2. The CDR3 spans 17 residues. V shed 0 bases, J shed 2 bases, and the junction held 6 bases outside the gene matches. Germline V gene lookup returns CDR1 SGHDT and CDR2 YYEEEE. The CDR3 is CASSLELAGGPTYEQYF. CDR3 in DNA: TGTGCCAGCAGCTTGGAACTAGCGGGGGGCCCTACCTACGAGCAGTACTTC.

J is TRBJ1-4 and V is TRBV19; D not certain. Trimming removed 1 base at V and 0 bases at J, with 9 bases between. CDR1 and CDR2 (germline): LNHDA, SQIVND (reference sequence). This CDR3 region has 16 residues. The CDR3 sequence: CASSIARSATNEKLFF. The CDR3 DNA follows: TGTGCCAGTAGTATAGCCCGGAGTGCAACTAATGAAAAACTGTTTTTT.

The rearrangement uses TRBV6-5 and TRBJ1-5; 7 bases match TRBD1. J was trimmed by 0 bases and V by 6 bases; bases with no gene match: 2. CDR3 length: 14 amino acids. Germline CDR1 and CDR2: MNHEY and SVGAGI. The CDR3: CASRTGYSNQPQHF. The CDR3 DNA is TGTGCCAGCAGGACAGGGTATAGCAATCAGCCCCAGCATTTT.

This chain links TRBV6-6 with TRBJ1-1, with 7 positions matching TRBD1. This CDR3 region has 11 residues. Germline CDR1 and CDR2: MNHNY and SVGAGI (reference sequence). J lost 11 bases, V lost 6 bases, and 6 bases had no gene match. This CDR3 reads CASRRTGDAFF. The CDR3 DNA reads TGTGCCAGCAGGCGCACAGGGGACGCTTTCTTT.

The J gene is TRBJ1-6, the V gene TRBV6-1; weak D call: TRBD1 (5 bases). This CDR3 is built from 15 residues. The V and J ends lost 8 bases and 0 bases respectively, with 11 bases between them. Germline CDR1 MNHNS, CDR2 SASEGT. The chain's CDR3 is CASRRDSSYNSPLHF. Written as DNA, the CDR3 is TGTGCCAGCCGACGCGACAGCTCCTATAATTCACCCCTCCACTTT.

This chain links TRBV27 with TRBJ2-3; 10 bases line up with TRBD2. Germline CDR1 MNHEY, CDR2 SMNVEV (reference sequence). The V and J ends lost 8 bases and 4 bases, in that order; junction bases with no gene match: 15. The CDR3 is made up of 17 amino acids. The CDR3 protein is CASGKGIGTSDPDTQYF. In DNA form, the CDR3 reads TGTGCCAGCGGTAAAGGAATTGGGACTAGCGACCCAGATACGCAGTATTTT.